This passage covers 10 T cell receptor beta chains from one sample sequenced in a study of CD8+ T cells in alopecia areata. Once RNA had been extracted, it was reverse transcribed into cDNA to act as the sequencing template. TCRdb keeps only in-frame clones here, not all; method: immunoSEQ multiplex PCR. The sample carries roughly 200,000 clones, about 48% recorded once. Treatment defined: oral pan-JAK inhibitor, 5-10 mg twice daily. The sample was CD8+ T cells sorted from blood, taken at week 24, from a patient treated with tofacitinib. The source is a human donor with alopecia areata.

This rearrangement joins TRBV27 to TRBJ1-5; D call uncertain. CDR1 and CDR2 from the germline V gene are MNHEY and SMNVEV (reference sequence). Trimming took off 4 bases at V and 0 bases at J, with 7 bases between the two ends. The CDR3 is 14 residues long. CDR3 loop: CASSSFDSNQPQHF. Written as DNA, the CDR3 is TGTGCCAGCAGTTCCTTCGATAGCAATCAGCCCCAGCATTTT.

The count of this clone is one. The J gene is TRBJ1-5, the V gene TRBV2; D ambiguous. V was shortened by 1 base and J by 2 bases, with 9 bases between the two germline ends. Germline V lookup: CDR1 SNHLY, CDR2 FYNNEI. The CDR3 has 15 residues. DNA of the CDR3: TGTGCCAGCAGTGAAGAGGGTCGTGGCAATCAGCCCCAGCATTTT. Translation: CASSEEGRGNQPQHF.

The chain uses TRBV29-1 and TRBJ2-6, with TRBD1 as a possible D gene (6 bases). V was cut by 0 bases and J by 0 bases, with 12 bases left in between. The germline CDR1 and CDR2 sequences are SQVTM and ANQGSEA. This CDR3 has 17 residues. Here the CDR3 DNA reads TGCAGCGTTGAAGACTACAGGGCCCCCTCTGGGGCCAACGTCCTGACTTTC. Protein sequence: CSVEDYRAPSGANVLTF.

This chain connects TRBV27 to TRBJ2-2, with TRBD1 matching over 7 bases. The V segment lost 0 bases and the J segment 10 bases; nucleotides outside the gene matches: 2. The CDR3 has 13 residues. Germline V gene lookup returns CDR1 MNHEY and CDR2 SMNVEV (reference sequence). The CDR3 here is CASSLSGTAELFF. CDR3 bases: TGTGCCAGCAGTTTATCGGGGACAGCGGAGCTGTTTTTT.

A few counts support this clone. The rearrangement joins TRBV19 to TRBJ2-1, with 11 bases that match TRBD1. The V segment lost 9 bases and the J segment 7 bases; nucleotides outside the gene matches: 11. The CDR3 has 15 residues. CDR1 is LNHDA and CDR2 is SQIVND in the germline V gene (reference sequence). The CDR3 loop is CASDFGTGGLNEQFF. CDR3 nucleotides: TGTGCCAGCGATTTCGGGACAGGGGGTTTGAATGAGCAGTTCTTC.

The chain links TRBV13 to TRBJ1-6; D possibly corresponds to TRBD1 (5 bases). Deletions cut 0 bases from V and 10 bases from J, with 10 bases between. This CDR3 is built from 14 residues. The germline CDR1 and CDR2 sequences are PRHDT and FYEKMQ (reference sequence). This CDR3 reads CASSLGQGGSPLHF. DNA for the CDR3: TGTGCCAGCAGCTTAGGTCAGGGTGGATCACCCCTCCACTTT.

In this sample, this clone turned up a few times. The chain employs TRBV5-1 and TRBJ1-2; TRBD1 is a possible D gene (6 bases). The CDR3 contains 17 residues. Germline-derived CDR1 and CDR2 are SGHRS and YFSETQ. The V gene lost 4 bases and the J gene lost 4 bases, with 23 bases spanning the gap. The CDR3 DNA reads TGCGCCAGCAGCCCGTTGGCCCTCGGTAGGGGGATCTATGGCTACACCTTC. Translated, it gives CASSPLALGRGIYGYTF. The full variable domain, completed using reference TRBV5-1 and TRBJ1-2, is KAGVTQTPRYLIKTRGQQVTLSCSPISGHRSVSWYQQTPGQGLQFLFEYFSETQRNKGNFPGRFSGRQFSNSRSEMNVSTLELGDSALYLCASSPLALGRGIYGYTFGSGTRLTVV.

Only a few counts were recorded for this clone. V is TRBV27 and J is TRBJ1-2; D uncertain. V was clipped by 9 bases and J by 6 bases, with 11 bases between them. The CDR3 has 11 residues. Germline V gene data show CDR1 as MNHEY and CDR2 as SMNVEV (reference sequence). In DNA, the CDR3 is TGTGCCAGTAACGGAGGAAATGGCTACACCTTC. It encodes CASNGGNGYTF.

The chain joins TRBV30 to TRBJ1-6; perhaps TRBD1 as D (5 bases). V was trimmed by 4 bases and J by 9 bases, leaving 16 bases between them. Germline V gene data show CDR1 as GTSNPN and CDR2 as SVGIG (reference sequence). CDR3 length equals 14 residues. The CDR3 sequence is CAWTPDSGSSPLHF. CDR3 in DNA: TGTGCCTGGACCCCAGACAGCGGTAGTTCACCCCTCCACTTT.

The V and J genes are TRBV7-8 and TRBJ2-1; 9 positions agree with TRBD2. After removal of 2 bases from V and 2 bases from J, the junction contained 10 bases not matched to a gene. From germline, CDR1 is SGHVS and CDR2 FQNEAQ. The CDR3 loop spans 18 amino acids. The CDR3 DNA sequence: TGTGCCAGCAGCTTAAATATGGCGGGGGGGACAACCTACAATGAGCAGTTCTTC. As protein: CASSLNMAGGTTYNEQFF.